This TCR beta chain was sequenced during a study of shared clonotypes between healthy human individuals. Study-level background: CD4 naive cells filled three plates per donor, CD4 memory three, CD8 naive two and CD8 memory one.

Remarks on this clone: Its antigen is not identified.

Study results and caveats: When naive CD4 clonotypes were compared across a handful of donors, approximately 5% were shared.

Deletions cut 0 bases from V and 5 bases from J, with 9 bases between. Per germline, CDR1 SGHKS and CDR2 YYEKEE (reference sequence). This CDR3 is 13 amino acids long. Produced via immunoSEQ multiplex PCR; TCRdb's table is partial and in-frame only. The table shows about 1,900,000 clones, with about 95% occurring only once. Cells designated naive CD8 were CD45RO-negative and were positively selected for CCR7, with terminally differentiated effector memory CD45RA+ cells excluded. The rearrangement links TRBV5-5 to TRBJ2-7; D is unclear. The sample comprised naive CD8+ T cells sorted from blood. The clonotype comes from a young man in good health. The CDR3 sequence: CASSLGGYDEQYF. The DNA for the CDR3 is TGTGCCAGCAGCTTGGGGGGTTACGACGAGCAGTACTTC.